These 14 T cell receptor beta chains were sequenced from one sample in a study of graft-versus-host responses after intestinal transplantation. Their antigen targets remain unknown. Clones were sequenced by immunoSEQ multiplex PCR, and TCRdb holds only the in-frame ones, with some missing. The sample records under 150,000 clones, approximately 94% being singletons. The sample in question was unstimulated CD4+ T cells sorted from spleen or lymph node cells, obtained before intestinal transplant. Source of these receptors: a human donor who received an intestinal transplant.

The chain couples TRBV5-1 to TRBJ1-6, with D uncertain. Trimming removed 0 bases at V and 8 bases at J, with 6 bases between. Per the germline V gene, CDR1 is SGHRS and CDR2 is YFSETQ. The CDR3 loop spans 13 amino acids. DNA for the CDR3: TGCGCCAGCAGCTTGGCTATGGATTCACCCCTCCACTTT. Its translation is CASSLAMDSPLHF.

As DNA, the CDR3 is TGTGCCAGCAGAGCCGGGACTAGCGGGGAAGATACGCAGTATTTT. This sequence encodes CASRAGTSGEDTQYF. The chain is built from TRBV6-5 and TRBJ2-3; the match to TRBD2 covers 13 bases. Germline lookup yields CDR1 MNHEY and CDR2 SVGAGI. With V trimmed by 6 bases and J by 5 bases, 5 bases remained unmatched. The CDR3 totals 15 residues.

V is TRBV19 and J is TRBJ1-2, with TRBD1 identical over 7 bases. The germline gives CDR1 LNHDA, CDR2 SQIVND (reference sequence). V dropped 8 bases and J dropped 4; count of bases not matched to a gene: 7. The CDR3 is made up of 13 amino acids. CDR3 protein: CASQTGNPYGYTF. The CDR3, as DNA: TGTGCCAGTCAGACAGGGAACCCCTATGGCTACACCTTC.

This sequence joins TRBV19 and TRBJ1-2, with D tentatively TRBD1 (6 bases). There are 15 residues in the CDR3. V gave up 1 base and J gave up 8 bases, with 17 bases separating them. Germline V gene data show CDR1 as LNHDA and CDR2 as SQIVND (reference sequence). CDR3 region: CASSIGGQGQGGYTF. CDR3 bases: TGTGCCAGTAGTATAGGGGGACAAGGCCAAGGGGGCTACACCTTC.

The rearrangement uses TRBV7-9 and TRBJ1-2; a weak D match, TRBD1 (6 bases). The germline gives CDR1 SEHNR, CDR2 FQNEAQ (reference sequence). The CDR3 extends over 18 amino acids. Trimming stripped 2 bases from V and 7 bases from J, with 26 bases between. CDR3: CASSLTSTGVSSVGGYTF. In DNA form, the CDR3 reads TGTGCCAGCAGCTTAACATCGACAGGCGTCTCCTCCGTGGGTGGCTACACCTTC.

J is TRBJ2-7 and V is TRBV2; D possibly corresponds to TRBD1 (6 bases). Trimming pared 7 bases from V and 2 bases from J, leaving 12 bases between. The germline V gene has CDR1 SNHLY and CDR2 FYNNEI. The CDR3 sequence is 13 residues long. The CDR3 reads CASTQGFTYEQYF. The CDR3 nucleotides are TGTGCCAGCACGCAGGGGTTTACCTACGAGCAGTACTTC.

This rearrangement joins TRBV4-1 to TRBJ2-5; either TRBD1 or TRBD2 may fit D (6 bases each). V gave up 4 bases and J gave up 1 base, with 16 bases separating them. Germline-derived CDR1 and CDR2 are MGHRA and YSYEKL. This CDR3 spans 16 amino acids. The CDR3 protein is CASSPLRWGAQETQYF. The CDR3 bases are TGCGCCAGCAGCCCCTTGAGGTGGGGGGCCCAAGAGACCCAGTACTTC.

This chain links TRBV18 with TRBJ2-2, with D perhaps matching TRBD1 (6 bases). Germline loops: CDR1 KGHSH, CDR2 LQKENI. The CDR3 runs to 17 residues. The V end was cut by 3 bases, the J end by 4 bases, with 18 bases between. The CDR3 protein is CASSPPRNQGGTGELFF. In DNA, the CDR3 is TGTGCCAGCTCACCGCCACGAAACCAAGGGGGCACCGGGGAGCTGTTTTTT.

J is TRBJ1-1 and V is TRBV27; TRBD1 might be the D (6 bases). The length of the CDR3 is 16 residues. Trimming took 6 bases from V and 4 from J, leaving 21 bases between them. From germline, CDR1 is MNHEY and CDR2 SMNVEV (reference sequence). In DNA, the CDR3 is TGTGCCAGCAGCTCCAGGGGCGCCGTCAGAGGCACTGAAGCTTTCTTT. Translation: CASSSRGAVRGTEAFF.

This clone came up once. The V gene is TRBV27, the J gene TRBJ1-2; D is possibly TRBD1 (5 bases). CDR1 and CDR2 (germline): MNHEY, SMNVEV (reference sequence). Trimming cost V 7 bases and J 3 bases, with 15 bases left between them. The CDR3 loop spans 14 amino acids. This CDR3 reads CASKKPGADYGYTF. CDR3 DNA: TGTGCCAGCAAGAAACCCGGGGCCGACTATGGCTACACCTTC.

V usage is TRBV5-1 and J usage is TRBJ2-1; 7 positions agree with TRBD1. This CDR3 region has 16 residues. CDR1 is SGHRS, CDR2 YFSETQ, per germline. The V and J ends lost 5 bases and 2 bases, in that order; junction bases with no gene match: 10. CDR3 protein: CASSRNRDSPYNEQFF. CDR3 coding DNA: TGCGCCAGCAGTCGGAACAGGGACAGCCCCTACAATGAGCAGTTCTTC.

This chain uses TRBV5-1 with TRBJ2-3, with TRBD1 as a possible D gene (7 bases). The CDR3 runs 14 residues. Germline V gives CDR1 SGHRS, CDR2 YFSETQ. V was trimmed by 4 bases and J by 5 bases, leaving 14 bases between them. CDR3 sequence reads: CASSGGTEGDTQYF. DNA of the CDR3: TGCGCCAGCAGCGGGGGGACAGAGGGAGATACGCAGTATTTT.

The chain couples TRBV18 to TRBJ2-5; D is ambiguous. The CDR3 totals 18 residues. Trimming pared 3 bases from V and 2 bases from J, leaving 22 bases between. CDR1 is KGHSH, CDR2 LQKENI, per germline. The CDR3 coding sequence is TGTGCCAGCTCACCCTTCGCAGGATCCAACGGCGGACAAGAGACCCAGTACTTC. Translated, it gives CASSPFAGSNGGQETQYF.

V usage is TRBV25-1 and J usage is TRBJ1-6, with D hard to call. Germline CDR1 and CDR2: MGHDK and SYGVNS. V gave up 4 bases and J gave up 10 bases, with 8 bases separating them. The CDR3 totals 12 residues. The CDR3 coding sequence is TGTGCCAGCAGTGGAACCGGGTCACCCCTCCACTTT. As protein: CASSGTGSPLHF.